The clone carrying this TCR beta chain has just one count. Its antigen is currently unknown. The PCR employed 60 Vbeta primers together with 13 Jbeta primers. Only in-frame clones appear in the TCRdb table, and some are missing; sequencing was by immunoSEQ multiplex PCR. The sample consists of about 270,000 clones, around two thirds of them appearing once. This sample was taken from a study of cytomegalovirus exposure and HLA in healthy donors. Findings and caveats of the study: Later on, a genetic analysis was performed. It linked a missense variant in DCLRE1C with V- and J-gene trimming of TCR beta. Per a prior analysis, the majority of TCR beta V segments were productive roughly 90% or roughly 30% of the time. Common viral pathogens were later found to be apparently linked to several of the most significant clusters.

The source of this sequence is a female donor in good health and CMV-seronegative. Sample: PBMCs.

Written as DNA, the CDR3 is TGTGCCAGCAGCTTGGGCAGGAGGGAAGAGACCCAGTACTTC. Residues: CASSLGRREETQYF. This rearrangement joins TRBV5-8 to TRBJ2-5, with D maybe TRBD2 (6 bases). The CDR3 sequence is 14 residues long. CDR1 SGHTS and CDR2 YDEGEE come from the germline V gene. Trimming shortened V by 0 bases and J by 3 bases, and 9 bases separated the two germline ends.